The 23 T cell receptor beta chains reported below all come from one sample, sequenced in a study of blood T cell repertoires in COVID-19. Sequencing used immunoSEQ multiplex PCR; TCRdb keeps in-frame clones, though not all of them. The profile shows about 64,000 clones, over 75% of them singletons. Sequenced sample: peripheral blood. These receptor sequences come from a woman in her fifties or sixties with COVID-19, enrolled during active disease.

The CDR3 DNA follows: TGTGCCAGCAGGAGGGTCGGCGGCTACAATGAGCAGTTCTTC. Translated, it gives CASRRVGGYNEQFF. The chain uses TRBV13 and TRBJ2-1; TRBD2 is a possible D gene (5 bases). The CDR3 loop spans 14 amino acids. Trimming took 6 bases from V and 3 from J, leaving 12 bases between them. The germline gives CDR1 PRHDT, CDR2 FYEKMQ (reference sequence). The full variable domain, completed using reference TRBV13 and TRBJ2-1, is AAGVIQSPRHLIKEKRETATLKCYPIPRHDTVYWYQQGPGQDPQFLISFYEKMQSDKGSIPDRFSAQQFSDYHSELNMSSLELGDSALYFCASRRVGGYNEQFFGPGTRLTVL.

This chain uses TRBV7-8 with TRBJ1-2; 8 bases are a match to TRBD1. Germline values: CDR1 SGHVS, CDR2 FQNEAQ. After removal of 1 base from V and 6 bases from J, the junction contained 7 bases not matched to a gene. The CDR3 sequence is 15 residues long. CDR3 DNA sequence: TGTGCCAGCAGCTTAGAAGGGACAGGAAGGCATGGCTACACCTTC. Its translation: CASSLEGTGRHGYTF. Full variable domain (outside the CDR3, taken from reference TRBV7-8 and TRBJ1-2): GAGVSQSPRYKVAKRGQDVALRCDPISGHVSLFWYQQALGQGPEFLTYFQNEAQLDKSGLPSDRFFAERPEGSVSTLKIQRTQQEDSAVYLCASSLEGTGRHGYTFGSGTRLTVV.

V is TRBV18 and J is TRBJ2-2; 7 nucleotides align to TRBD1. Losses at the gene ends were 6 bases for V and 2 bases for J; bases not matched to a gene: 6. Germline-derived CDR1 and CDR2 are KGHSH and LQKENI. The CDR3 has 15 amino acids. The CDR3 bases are TGTGCCAGCTCCTCCCAGGGGGAAAACACCGGGGAGCTGTTTTTT. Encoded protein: CASSSQGENTGELFF.

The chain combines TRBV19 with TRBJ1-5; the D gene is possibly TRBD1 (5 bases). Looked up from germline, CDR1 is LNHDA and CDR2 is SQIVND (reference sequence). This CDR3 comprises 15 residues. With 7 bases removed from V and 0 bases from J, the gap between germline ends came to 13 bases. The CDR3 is CASTPTVYSNQPQHF. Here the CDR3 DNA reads TGTGCCAGTACCCCGACAGTTTATAGCAATCAGCCCCAGCATTTT.

The CDR3 region is CASSTPGRTGSNTGELFF. The CDR3 DNA follows: TGTGCCAGTAGTACCCCGGGCCGGACAGGGTCAAACACCGGGGAGCTGTTTTTT. The rearrangement joins TRBV19 to TRBJ2-2; 8 bases map to TRBD1. Trimming took 4 bases from V and 2 from J; bases not matched to a gene: 12. Germline assignment: CDR1 LNHDA and CDR2 SQIVND (reference sequence). The CDR3 consists of 18 residues.

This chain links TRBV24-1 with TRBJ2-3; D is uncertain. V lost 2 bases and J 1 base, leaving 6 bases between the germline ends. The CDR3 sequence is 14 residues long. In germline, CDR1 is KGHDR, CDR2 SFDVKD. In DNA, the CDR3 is TGTGCCACCAGTGATTCTTTAGGCACAGATACGCAGTATTTT. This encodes CATSDSLGTDTQYF.

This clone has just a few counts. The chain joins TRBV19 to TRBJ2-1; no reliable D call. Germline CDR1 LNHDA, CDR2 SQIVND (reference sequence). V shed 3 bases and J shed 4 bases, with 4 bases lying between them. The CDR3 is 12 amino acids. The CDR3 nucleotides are TGTGCCAGTAGTATGCTATACAATGAGCAGTTCTTC. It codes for CASSMLYNEQFF.

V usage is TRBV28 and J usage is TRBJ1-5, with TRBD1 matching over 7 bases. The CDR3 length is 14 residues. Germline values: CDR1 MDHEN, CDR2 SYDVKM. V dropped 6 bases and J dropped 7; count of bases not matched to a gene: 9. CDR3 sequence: CASSPTGMAQPQHF. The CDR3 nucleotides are TGTGCCAGCAGCCCGACAGGGATGGCACAGCCCCAGCATTTT. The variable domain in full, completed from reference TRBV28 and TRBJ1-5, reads DVKVTQSSRYLVKRTGEKVFLECVQDMDHENMFWYRQDPGLGLRLIYFSYDVKMKEKGDIPEGYSVSREKKERFSLILESASTNQTSMYLCASSPTGMAQPQHFGDGTRLSIL.

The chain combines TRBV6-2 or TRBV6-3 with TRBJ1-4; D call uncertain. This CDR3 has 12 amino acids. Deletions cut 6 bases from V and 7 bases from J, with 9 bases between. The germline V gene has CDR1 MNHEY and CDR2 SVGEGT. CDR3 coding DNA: TGTGCCAGCAGCAAACGGGGTGAAAAACTGTTTTTT. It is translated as CASSKRGEKLFF.

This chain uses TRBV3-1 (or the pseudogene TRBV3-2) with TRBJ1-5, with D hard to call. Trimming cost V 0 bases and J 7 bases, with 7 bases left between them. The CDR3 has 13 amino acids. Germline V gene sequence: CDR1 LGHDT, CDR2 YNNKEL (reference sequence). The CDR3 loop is CASSQDLRQPQHF. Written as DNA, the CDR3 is TGTGCCAGCAGCCAAGATCTGAGGCAGCCCCAGCATTTT.

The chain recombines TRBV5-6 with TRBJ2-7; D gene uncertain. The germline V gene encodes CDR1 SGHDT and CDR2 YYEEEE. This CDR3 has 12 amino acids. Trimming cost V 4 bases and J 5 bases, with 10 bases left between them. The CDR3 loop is CASSRGEDEQYF. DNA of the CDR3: TGTGCCAGCAGCCGAGGTGAGGACGAGCAGTACTTC.

The CDR3 sequence: CASSPTNARDTEAFF. CDR3 nucleotides: TGTGCCAGCAGCCCTACAAACGCGAGGGACACTGAAGCTTTCTTT. J is TRBJ1-1 and V is TRBV13; D call uncertain. From germline, CDR1 is PRHDT and CDR2 FYEKMQ (reference sequence). Between the trimmed V and J ends, which lost 5 bases and 3 bases, there was a span of 16 bases. This CDR3 region has 15 residues.

CDR3 bases: TGCAGCGCACGACTAGCGGGGTCCTACGAGCAGTACTTC. Translated, it gives CSARLAGSYEQYF. The chain has TRBV29-1 and TRBJ2-7; 11 bases line up with TRBD2. Germline assignment: CDR1 SQVTM and CDR2 ANQGSEA. There are 13 residues in the CDR3. After removal of 7 bases from V and 1 base from J, the junction contained 3 bases not matched to a gene.

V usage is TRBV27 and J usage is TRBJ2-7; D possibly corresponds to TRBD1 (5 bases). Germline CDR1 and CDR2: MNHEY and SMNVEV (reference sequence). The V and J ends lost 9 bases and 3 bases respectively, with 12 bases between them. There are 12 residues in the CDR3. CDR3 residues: CASSGMGYEQYF. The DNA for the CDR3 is TGTGCCAGTTCAGGGATGGGCTACGAGCAGTACTTC.

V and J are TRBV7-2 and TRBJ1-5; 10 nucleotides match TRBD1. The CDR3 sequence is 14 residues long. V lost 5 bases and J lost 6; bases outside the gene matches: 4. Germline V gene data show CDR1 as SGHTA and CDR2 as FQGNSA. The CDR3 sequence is CASSRDRGFQPQHF. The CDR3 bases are TGTGCCAGCAGCAGGGACAGGGGATTTCAGCCCCAGCATTTT.

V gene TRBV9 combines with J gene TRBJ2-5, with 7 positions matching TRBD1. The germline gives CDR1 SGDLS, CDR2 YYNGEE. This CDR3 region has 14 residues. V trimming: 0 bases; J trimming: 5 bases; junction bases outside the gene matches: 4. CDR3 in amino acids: CASSVGGGRETQYF. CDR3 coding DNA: TGTGCCAGCAGCGTAGGAGGGGGCAGGGAGACCCAGTACTTC.

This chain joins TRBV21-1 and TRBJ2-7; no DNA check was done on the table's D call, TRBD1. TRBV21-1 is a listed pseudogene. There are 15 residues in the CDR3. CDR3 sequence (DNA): TGTGCCAGCAGCAAAGGGGGGACAGGGGCGGGTGAGCAGTACTTC. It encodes CASSKGGTGAGEQYF.

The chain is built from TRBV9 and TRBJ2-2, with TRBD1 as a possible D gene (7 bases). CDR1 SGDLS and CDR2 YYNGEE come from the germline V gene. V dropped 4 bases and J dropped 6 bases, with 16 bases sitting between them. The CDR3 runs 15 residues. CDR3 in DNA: TGTGCCAGCAGCCTGCAGGGGGGCGACGCCGGGGAGCTGTTTTTT. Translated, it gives CASSLQGGDAGELFF.

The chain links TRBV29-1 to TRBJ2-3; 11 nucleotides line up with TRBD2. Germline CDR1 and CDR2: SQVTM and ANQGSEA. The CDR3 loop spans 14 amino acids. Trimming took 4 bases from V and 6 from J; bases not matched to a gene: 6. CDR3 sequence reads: CSVAGTSGVDTQYF. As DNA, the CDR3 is TGCAGCGTTGCCGGGACTAGCGGTGTGGATACGCAGTATTTT.

The CDR3 sequence: CASSLALQGASTDTQYF. The DNA of the CDR3 is TGCGCCAGCAGCTTGGCCCTTCAGGGGGCCAGCACAGATACGCAGTATTTT. V gene TRBV5-1 combines with J gene TRBJ2-3; 8 bases are a match to TRBD1. This CDR3 has 17 residues. Germline V gene lookup returns CDR1 SGHRS and CDR2 YFSETQ. The J segment lost 0 bases and the V segment lost 0 bases, leaving 6 bases of the junction unmatched.

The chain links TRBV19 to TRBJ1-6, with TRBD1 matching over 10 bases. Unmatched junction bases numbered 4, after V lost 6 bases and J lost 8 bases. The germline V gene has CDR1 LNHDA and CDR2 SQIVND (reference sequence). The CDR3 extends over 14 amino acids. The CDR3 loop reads CASSRTGGDSPLHF. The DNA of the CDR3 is TGTGCCAGTAGCCGGACAGGGGGTGATTCACCCCTCCACTTT.

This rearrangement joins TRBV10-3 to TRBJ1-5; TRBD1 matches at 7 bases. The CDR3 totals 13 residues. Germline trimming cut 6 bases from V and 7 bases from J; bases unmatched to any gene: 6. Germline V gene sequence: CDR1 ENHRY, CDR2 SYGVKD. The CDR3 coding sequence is TGTGCCATCAGCGACAGGGTGGAACAGCCCCAGCATTTT. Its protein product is CAISDRVEQPQHF.

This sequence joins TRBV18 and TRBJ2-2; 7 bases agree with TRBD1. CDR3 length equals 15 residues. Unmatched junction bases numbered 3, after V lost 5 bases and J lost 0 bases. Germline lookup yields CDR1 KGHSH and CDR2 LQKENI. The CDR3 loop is CASSWGQPNTGELFF. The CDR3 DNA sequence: TGTGCCAGCTCATGGGGACAGCCGAACACCGGGGAGCTGTTTTTT.